The 19 T cell receptor beta chains in this list originate from one sample, sequenced in a study of cytomegalovirus exposure and HLA in healthy donors. The study ran its PCR with 60 Vbeta and 13 Jbeta primers. Profiling relied on immunoSEQ multiplex PCR, and the TCRdb table lists in-frame clones only, not all of them. Found here are roughly 51,000 clones; the top ten clones hold more than 5.5%. The specimen was PBMCs. These receptors were obtained from a male donor in good health and CMV-seropositive.

The chain carries TRBV6-5 and TRBJ1-2; D remains unclear. V lost 6 bases and J lost 4, with 12 bases in between. The CDR3 has 13 amino acids. CDR1 is MNHEY and CDR2 is SVGAGI in the germline V gene. In DNA form, the CDR3 reads TGTGCCAGCAGGGCGGGCCGATCCTATGGCTACACCTTC. It codes for CASRAGRSYGYTF.

V gene TRBV7-9 combines with J gene TRBJ2-7; D not certain. The CDR3 loop spans 13 amino acids. Germline lookup yields CDR1 SEHNR and CDR2 FQNEAQ (reference sequence). Trimming left V 5 bases short and J 0 bases short, with 8 bases between. The CDR3 bases are TGTGCCAGCAGCACTTCAGGCTCCTACGAGCAGTACTTC. It specifies CASSTSGSYEQYF.

The V gene is TRBV29-1, the J gene TRBJ1-1; D perhaps matches TRBD1 (5 bases). Trimming removed 6 bases at V and 1 base at J, with 15 bases between. Germline V gives CDR1 SQVTM, CDR2 ANQGSEA. The CDR3 consists of 14 residues. The CDR3 DNA follows: TGCAGCGTCCTCTCGCTGACAGAGAACACTGAAGCTTTCTTT. This codes for CSVLSLTENTEAFF.

The J gene is TRBJ1-6, the V gene TRBV30; TRBD1 is a possible D gene (5 bases). Trimming removed 1 base from V and 7 bases from J, with 8 bases in between. CDR1 GTSNPN and CDR2 SVGIG come from the germline V gene (reference sequence). This CDR3 contains 13 residues. CDR3 in amino acids: CAWSDTGNSPLHF. CDR3 nucleotides: TGTGCCTGGAGTGACACAGGAAATTCACCCCTCCACTTT. The full variable domain, its missing parts supplied by reference TRBV30 and TRBJ1-6, is SQTIHQWPATLVQPVGSPLSLECTVEGTSNPNLYWYRQAAGRGLQLLFYSVGIGQISSEVPQNLSASRPQDRQFILSSKKLLLSDSGFYLCAWSDTGNSPLHFGNGTRLTVT.

J is TRBJ2-7 and V is TRBV18; 7 nucleotides line up with TRBD1. Trimming took 6 bases from V and 3 from J; bases not matched to a gene: 8. The CDR3 is 14 amino acids. From germline, CDR1 is KGHSH and CDR2 LQKENI. The CDR3: CASSPGQTLYEQYF. CDR3 bases: TGTGCCAGCTCCCCGGGACAGACCCTCTACGAGCAGTACTTC. Full variable domain (remainder filled in from reference TRBV18 and TRBJ2-7): NAGVMQNPRHLVRRRGQEARLRCSPMKGHSHVYWYRQLPEEGLKFMVYLQKENIIDESGMPKERFSAEFPKEGPSILRIQQVVRGDSAAYFCASSPGQTLYEQYFGPGTRLTVT.

The genes are TRBV4-1 and TRBJ1-2, with TRBD1 as a possible D gene (5 bases). This CDR3 has 16 amino acids. V lost 0 bases and J 0 bases, leaving 11 bases between the germline ends. Per germline, CDR1 MGHRA and CDR2 YSYEKL. CDR3 amino acids: CASSQEPGGTNYGYTF. DNA of the CDR3: TGCGCCAGCAGCCAAGAGCCCGGGGGGACTAACTATGGCTACACCTTC.

The genes are TRBV30 and TRBJ2-7, with D hard to call. The germline V and J ends were trimmed by 3 bases and 2 bases, with 5 bases remaining between them. The germline CDR1 and CDR2 sequences are GTSNPN and SVGIG (reference sequence). The CDR3 runs to 11 residues. The CDR3 nucleotides are TGTGCCTGGAGCTTCGCCTACGAGCAGTACTTC. Protein: CAWSFAYEQYF.

This sequence joins TRBV6-6 and TRBJ1-3; 9 positions match TRBD1. J was trimmed by 4 bases and V by 2 bases; bases with no gene match: 6. The CDR3 runs to 16 residues. Germline V CDR1 and CDR2: MNHNY, SVGAGI (reference sequence). For the CDR3, the DNA is TGTGCCAGCAGTTACACGACAGGGGGATCGGGAAACACCATATATTTT. The encoded protein is CASSYTTGGSGNTIYF.

V and J are TRBV5-1 and TRBJ2-1; D is possibly TRBD2 (6 bases). The length of the CDR3 is 14 residues. V dropped 5 bases and J dropped 0 bases, with 9 bases sitting between them. Germline lookup yields CDR1 SGHRS and CDR2 YFSETQ. CDR3 amino acids: CASSGGSSYNEQFF. The CDR3 DNA sequence: TGCGCCAGCAGTGGAGGGAGCTCCTACAATGAGCAGTTCTTC.

The gene calls are TRBV19 and TRBJ1-1; a possible D gene is TRBD1 (6 bases). Germline values: CDR1 LNHDA, CDR2 SQIVND (reference sequence). With 5 bases removed from V and 4 bases from J, the gap between germline ends came to 11 bases. This CDR3 comprises 13 residues. The CDR3 DNA reads TGTGCCAGTAGTCTAAACAGGGCCACTGAAGCTTTCTTT. It yields the protein CASSLNRATEAFF.

This chain links TRBV6-5 with TRBJ2-1; unclear D gene. CDR3 length equals 11 residues. V shed 7 bases and J shed 10 bases, with 11 bases lying between them. CDR1 is MNHEY, CDR2 SVGAGI, per germline. The CDR3 DNA reads as TGTGCCAGCACCCACGGTAGCGAGCAGTTCTTC. The encoded protein is CASTHGSEQFF.

The V gene is TRBV6-5, the J gene TRBJ2-2, with unresolved D. Germline lookup yields CDR1 MNHEY and CDR2 SVGAGI. Between the trimmed V and J ends, which lost 4 bases and 0 bases, there was a span of 6 bases. The CDR3 totals 14 residues. In nucleotides, the CDR3 is TGTGCCAGCAGTTCCAGGACGAACACCGGGGAGCTGTTTTTT. It codes for CASSSRTNTGELFF.

This chain links TRBV7-2 with TRBJ2-2; D remains unclear. Germline CDR1 and CDR2: SGHTA and FQGNSA. Trimming cost V 4 bases and J 5 bases, with 8 bases left between them. The CDR3 is 13 amino acids. CDR3 residues: CASSYAMTGELFF. CDR3 in DNA: TGTGCCAGCAGCTATGCGATGACCGGGGAGCTGTTTTTT.

V usage is TRBV7-9 and J usage is TRBJ1-5; TRBD1 aligns across 7 bases. The CDR3 loop spans 15 amino acids. V lost 4 bases, J lost 2 bases, and 5 bases stayed unmatched. Germline CDR1 and CDR2: SEHNR and FQNEAQ (reference sequence). CDR3 coding DNA: TGTGCCAGCAGCTCGACAGGGAGTGGCAATCAGCCCCAGCATTTT. Translation gives CASSSTGSGNQPQHF.

The chain combines TRBV29-1 with TRBJ2-7; TRBD2 might be the D (6 bases). The CDR3 runs to 14 residues. Trimming shortened V by 4 bases and J by 0 bases, and 13 bases separated the two germline ends. Germline V gene lookup returns CDR1 SQVTM and CDR2 ANQGSEA. The CDR3 protein is CSVVGEVSSYEQYF. The CDR3 coding sequence is TGCAGCGTTGTGGGGGAGGTTAGCTCCTACGAGCAGTACTTC.

V gene TRBV4-3 combines with J gene TRBJ1-2; 11 bases agree with TRBD1. CDR3 size: 15 residues. Germline V gene data show CDR1 as LGHNA and CDR2 as YSLEER. The J segment lost 4 bases and the V segment lost 1 base, leaving 2 bases of the junction unmatched. The CDR3 here is CASSQAGTGGYGYTF. The DNA of the CDR3 is TGCGCCAGCAGCCAAGCGGGGACAGGGGGCTATGGCTACACCTTC.

The rearrangement uses TRBV5-4 and TRBJ2-5; a possible D gene is TRBD1 (6 bases). The germline V gene has CDR1 SGHNT and CDR2 YYREEE (reference sequence). V lost 2 bases, J lost 2 bases, and 10 bases lay in between. The CDR3 is 14 residues long. DNA for the CDR3: TGTGCCAGCAGCTTAGGGACATCACAAGAGACCCAGTACTTC. Amino acids: CASSLGTSQETQYF.

The V gene is TRBV5-1, the J gene TRBJ2-3; 12 nucleotides align to TRBD2. This CDR3 is 19 amino acids long. The V gene end was trimmed by 4 bases and the J gene end by 1 base; junction bases not matched to a gene: 13. The germline gives CDR1 SGHRS, CDR2 YFSETQ. The CDR3 here is CASSTIPTSGGRGTDTQYF. The CDR3 nucleotides read TGCGCCAGCAGCACAATACCCACTAGCGGGGGGAGGGGCACAGATACGCAGTATTTT.

The gene calls are TRBV7-2 and TRBJ2-7; 15 bases fit TRBD2. The germline CDR1 and CDR2 sequences are SGHTA and FQGNSA. J gave up 5 bases and V 5 bases, and 16 bases lay outside the gene matches. This CDR3 spans 19 amino acids. CDR3 sequence (DNA): TGTGCCAGCAGCCCCCCCGGACTAGCGGGGGGGTTCCAAGGCCACGAGCAGTACTTC. Its translation is CASSPPGLAGGFQGHEQYF.